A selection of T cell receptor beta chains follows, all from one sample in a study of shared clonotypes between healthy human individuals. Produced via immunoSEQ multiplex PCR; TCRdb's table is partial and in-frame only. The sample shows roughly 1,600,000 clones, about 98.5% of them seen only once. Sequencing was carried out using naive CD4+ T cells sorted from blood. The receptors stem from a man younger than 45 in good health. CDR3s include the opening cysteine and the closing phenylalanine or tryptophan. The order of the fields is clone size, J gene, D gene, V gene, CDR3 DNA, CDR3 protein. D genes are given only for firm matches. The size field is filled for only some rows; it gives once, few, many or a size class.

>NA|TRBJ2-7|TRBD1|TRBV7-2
TGTGCCAGCAGTTTAAGGGAGCGACAGGGGCCCGAGCAGTACTTC
CASSLRERQGPEQYF
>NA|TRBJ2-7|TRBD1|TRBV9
TGTGCCAGCAGCGAAAATGACAGGGGTTACGAGCAGTACTTC
CASSENDRGYEQYF
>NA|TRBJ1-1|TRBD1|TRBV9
TGTGCCAGCAGCGTAGGCCGTGGACGGGACCTACAGGGGAGTTCTTGGGCCACTGAAGCTTTCTTT
CASSVGRGRDLQGSSWATEAFF
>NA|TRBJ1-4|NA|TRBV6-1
TGTGCCAGCGGCCTCCCGGCTAATGAAAAACTGTTTTTT
CASGLPANEKLFF
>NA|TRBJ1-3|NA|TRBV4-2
TGTGCCAGCAGCCAAGAGGGAAGGGTTTTCGGAAACACCATATATTTT
CASSQEGRVFGNTIYF
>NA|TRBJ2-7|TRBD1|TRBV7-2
TGTGCCAGCAGCTACCAGGGACAGGTGGGCGAGCAGTACTTC
CASSYQGQVGEQYF
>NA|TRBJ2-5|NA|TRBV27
TGTGCCAGCAGTGTCACCTCAGGGTGGGAAGAGACCCAGTACTTC
CASSVTSGWEETQYF
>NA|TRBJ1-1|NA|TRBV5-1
TGCGCCAGCAGCTTTGGTCCGGGCGGAGTCACTGAAGCTTTCTTT
CASSFGPGGVTEAFF
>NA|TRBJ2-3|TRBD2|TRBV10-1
TGCGCCAGCAGTGAGTCGTGGGGGGGAGGTCGAGCAGATACGCAGTATTTT
CASSESWGGGRADTQYF
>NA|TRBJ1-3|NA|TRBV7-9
TGTGCCAGCAGCTTAAACACTGCGTCCTCTGGAAACACCATATATTTT
CASSLNTASSGNTIYF
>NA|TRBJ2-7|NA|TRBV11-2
TGTGCCAGCAGCTTACCATTGACCGCTGCTTCCTACGAGCAGTACTTC
CASSLPLTAASYEQYF
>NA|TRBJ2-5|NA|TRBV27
TGTGCCAGCAGTCGCGGGGAGGTAGGGATCTACCAAGAGACCCAGTACTTC
CASSRGEVGIYQETQYF
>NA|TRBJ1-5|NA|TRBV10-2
TGCGCCAGCAGTGAGTATCTTCCTCCAGGGGATTCCCAGCATTTT
CASSEYLPPGDSQHF
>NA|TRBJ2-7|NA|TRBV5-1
TGCGCCAGCAGCTCTTTGACGGTATCCTACGAGCAGTACTTC
CASSSLTVSYEQYF
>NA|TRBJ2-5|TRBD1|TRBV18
TGTGCCAGCTCACTGAGACAGGGGGCGGGAGAGACCCAGTACTTC
CASSLRQGAGETQYF
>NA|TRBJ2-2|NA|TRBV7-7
TGTGCCAGCAGCCCTGCAGACCGCCGGTGGGGGACGGCCGGGGAGCTGTTTTTT
CASSPADRRWGTAGELFF
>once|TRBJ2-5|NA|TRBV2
TGTGCCAGCAGCGCTTACAGGGCCTCCCAAGAGACCCAGTACTTC
CASSAYRASQETQYF
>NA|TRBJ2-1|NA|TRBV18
TGTGCCAGCTCACTCCGGGACTTCGTGTACAATGAGCAGTTCTTC
CASSLRDFVYNEQFF
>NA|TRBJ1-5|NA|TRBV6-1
TGTGCCAGCAGTGAACCCCATAGCAATCAGCCCCAGCATTTT
CASSEPHSNQPQHF
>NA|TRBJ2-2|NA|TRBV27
TGTGCCAGCAGTCCCCACACCGGGGAGCTGTTTTTT
CASSPHTGELFF
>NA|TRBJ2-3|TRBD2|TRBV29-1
TGCAGCGTTGAAGGGACGACTAGCGGGAGCTCAGATACGCAGTATTTT
CSVEGTTSGSSDTQYF
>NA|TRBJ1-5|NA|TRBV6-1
TGTGCCAGCAGTGTGGGGATCGGGGTGAGCAATCAGCCCCAGCATTTT
CASSVGIGVSNQPQHF